The following is a T cell receptor (beta chain) sequence with its context. Its matching antigen is unknown. The entry originates in a study of T cells after yellow fever vaccination. The wider study: With SMART-Seq v4 Ultra Low Input, the fractions containing low cell numbers were prepared.

The CDR3 covers 18 residues. Whole-study findings and limits: The presence of abundant clonotypes contaminating from the bulk population was possible in FACS-sorted repertoires. Clones from primary vaccination mostly reappeared after the booster (approximately 95% CD4, approximately 86% CD8).

TCRdb re-called the 5' RACE reads with MiXCR, one entry per CDR3 protein. The sample records around 590,000 distinct CDR3 sequences, 9% to 15% being singletons. The source was PBMCs, collected on the day of the yellow fever booster vaccination. This receptor was identified in a young man who received the YFV17D yellow fever vaccine. This rearrangement joins TRBV21-1 to TRBJ2-5; TRBD2 is the table's D call and was not checked against the DNA. TRBV21-1 is described as a pseudogene. As DNA, the CDR3 is TGTGCCAGCAGCGTACCCGGGACTAGCGGACTACAATGGGAGACCCAGTACTTC. It encodes CASSVPGTSGLQWETQYF.